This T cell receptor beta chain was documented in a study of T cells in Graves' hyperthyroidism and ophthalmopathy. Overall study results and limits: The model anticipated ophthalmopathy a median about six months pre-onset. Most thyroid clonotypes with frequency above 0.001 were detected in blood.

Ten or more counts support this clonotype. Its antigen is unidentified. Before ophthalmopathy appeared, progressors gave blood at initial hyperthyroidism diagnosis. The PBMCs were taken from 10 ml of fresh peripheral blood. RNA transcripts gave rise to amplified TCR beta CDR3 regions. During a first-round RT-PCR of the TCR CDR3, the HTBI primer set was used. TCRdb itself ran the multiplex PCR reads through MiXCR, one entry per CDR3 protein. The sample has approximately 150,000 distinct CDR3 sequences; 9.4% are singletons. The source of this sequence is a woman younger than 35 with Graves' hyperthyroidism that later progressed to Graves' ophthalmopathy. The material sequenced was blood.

CDR3 coding DNA: TGCAGTGCTAGAGATCTTGGGGGGGACCTCGTCCACGAGCAGTACTTC. Its translation is CSARDLGGDLVHEQYF. The chain recombines TRBV20-1 with TRBJ2-7; 7 positions agree with TRBD2. The CDR3 totals 16 residues. After removal of 0 bases from V and 5 bases from J, the junction contained 13 bases not matched to a gene. Germline-derived CDR1 and CDR2 are DFQATT and SNEGSKA (reference sequence).